These 5 T cell receptor beta chains originate from one sample sequenced in a study of tumor and adjacent non-tumor tissue in lung cancer. No cell sorting was done before RNA was extracted from the tissue. Three rounds of nested PCR, following a modified ARM-PCR protocol, produced the TCRbeta library. From the multiplex PCR reads, TCRdb called clonotypes with MiXCR, one entry per CDR3 protein. The table includes approximately 110,000 distinct CDR3 sequences, more than 70% detected once. The sample taken for sequencing was lung tumor tissue. These receptors were collected from a woman in her fifties or sixties with non-small cell lung cancer.

A note on this clonotype: One junction end does not reproduce the germline sequence, and a read error may be involved. This chain connects TRBV4-1 to TRBJ2-7; 9 nucleotides line up with TRBD1. This CDR3 region has 15 residues. Germline loops: CDR1 MGHRA, CDR2 YSYEKL. The CDR3 nucleotides are TGCGCCACCAGACAAGGACAGGGGCGATCCTACGAACAGTACTTC. Translating gives CATRQGQGRSYEQYF.

With regard to this clonotype: This may arise from a read error, as a much more abundant clone is one base away. This rearrangement joins TRBV20-1 to TRBJ1-3; the D is unclear. Germline values: CDR1 DFQATT, CDR2 SNEGSKA (reference sequence). V was clipped by 4 bases and J by 2 bases, with 21 bases between them. This CDR3 is 17 amino acids long. The CDR3 nucleotides are TGCAGTGCTACCGACCCGGGAGAGGGTAACACTGGAAACACCATATATTTT. Protein sequence: CSATDPGEGNTGNTIYF.

Concerning this clonotype itself: Germline and junction disagree at one end, which may indicate a read error. The chain carries TRBV29-1 and TRBJ2-7, with D perhaps TRBD2 (5 bases). Germline CDR1 is SQVTM and CDR2 is ANQGSEA. The CDR3 contains 15 residues. CDR3 sequence: CSVAGLLGGSYEQCF. CDR3 coding DNA: TGCAGCGTTGCAGGTTTATTGGGCGGGTCCTACGAGCAGTGCTTC.

As to this clonotype: A read error is possible here, since a much larger clone lies one base away. The rearrangement joins TRBV6-1 to TRBJ2-6; maybe TRBD2 (5 bases). This CDR3 region has 19 residues. CDR1 and CDR2 (germline): MNHNS, SASEGT. The CDR3 DNA reads as TGTGCCATCTCGACTTTTGGACGAGGGATAAACTCTGGGACCAACGTCCTGACTTTC. Its translation is CAISTFGRGINSGTNVLTF.

The genes are TRBV28 and TRBJ2-1, with D possibly TRBD1 on 7 matching bases. Trimming cost V 9 bases and J 10 bases, with 25 bases left between them. The germline V gene encodes CDR1 MDHEN and CDR2 SYDVKM. The length of the CDR3 is 15 residues. This CDR3 reads CASGTHTGTDPEQFF. The CDR3 coding sequence is TGTGCCAGTGGGACTCACACCGGGACAGATCCAGAGCAGTTCTTC.